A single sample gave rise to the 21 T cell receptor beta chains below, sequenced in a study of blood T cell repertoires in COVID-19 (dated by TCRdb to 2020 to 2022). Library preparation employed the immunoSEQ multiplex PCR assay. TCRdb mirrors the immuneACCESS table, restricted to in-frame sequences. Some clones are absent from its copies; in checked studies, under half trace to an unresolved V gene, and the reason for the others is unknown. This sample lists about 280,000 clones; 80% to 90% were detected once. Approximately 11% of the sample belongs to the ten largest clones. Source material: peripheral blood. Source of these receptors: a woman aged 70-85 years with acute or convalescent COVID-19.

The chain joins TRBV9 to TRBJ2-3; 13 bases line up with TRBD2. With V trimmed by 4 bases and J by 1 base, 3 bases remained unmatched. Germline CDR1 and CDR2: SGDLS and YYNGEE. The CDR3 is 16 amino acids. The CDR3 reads CASSLGLAGGTDTQYF. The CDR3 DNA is TGTGCCAGCAGCCTCGGACTAGCGGGGGGCACAGATACGCAGTATTTT.

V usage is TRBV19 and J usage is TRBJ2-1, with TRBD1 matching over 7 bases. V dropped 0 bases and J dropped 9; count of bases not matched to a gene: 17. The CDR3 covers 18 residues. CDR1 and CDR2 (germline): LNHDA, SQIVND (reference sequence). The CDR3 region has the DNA TGTGCCAGTAGTATAGATCGGAGCCGCCGACAGGGAAGGGTTGAGCAGTTCTTC. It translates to CASSIDRSRRQGRVEQFF. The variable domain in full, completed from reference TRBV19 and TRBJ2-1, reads DGGITQSPKYLFRKEGQNVTLSCEQNLNHDAMYWYRQDPGQGLRLIYYSQIVNDFQKGDIAEGYSVSREKKESFPLTVTSAQKNPTAFYLCASSIDRSRRQGRVEQFFGPGTRLTVL.

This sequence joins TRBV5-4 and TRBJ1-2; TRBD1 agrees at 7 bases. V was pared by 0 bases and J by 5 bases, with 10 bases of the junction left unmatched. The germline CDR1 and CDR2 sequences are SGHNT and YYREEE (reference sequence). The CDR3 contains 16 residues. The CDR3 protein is CASSLGAGQTTYGYTF. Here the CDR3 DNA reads TGTGCCAGCAGCTTGGGGGCGGGACAGACAACTTATGGCTACACCTTC.

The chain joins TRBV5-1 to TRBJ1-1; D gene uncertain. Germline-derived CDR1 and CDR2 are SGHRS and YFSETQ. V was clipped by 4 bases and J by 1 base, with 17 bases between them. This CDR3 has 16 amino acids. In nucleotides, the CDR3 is TGCGCCAGCAGCCCCGGGATTGGCCCGCGGAACACTGAAGCTTTCTTT. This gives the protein CASSPGIGPRNTEAFF.

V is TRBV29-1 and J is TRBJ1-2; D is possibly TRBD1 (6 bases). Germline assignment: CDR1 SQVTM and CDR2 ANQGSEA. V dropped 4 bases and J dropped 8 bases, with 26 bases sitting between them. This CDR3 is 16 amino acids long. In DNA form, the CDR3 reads TGCAGCGTTGCCCCCGGACTATTGGGGGGGGGCCAGGGCTACACCTTC. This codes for CSVAPGLLGGGQGYTF.

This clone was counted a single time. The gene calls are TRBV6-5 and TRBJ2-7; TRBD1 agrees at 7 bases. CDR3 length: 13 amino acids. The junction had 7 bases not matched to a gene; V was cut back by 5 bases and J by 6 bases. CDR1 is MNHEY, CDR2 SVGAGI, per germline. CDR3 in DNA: TGTGCCAGCAGTCCTGGGACAGTCCTCGAGCAGTACTTC. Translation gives CASSPGTVLEQYF.

The DNA of the CDR3 is TGCAGTGCTACAGACCTCTATGGCTACACCTTC. This translates into CSATDLYGYTF. The J gene is TRBJ1-2, the V gene TRBV20-1; D not certain. Germline V lookup: CDR1 DFQATT, CDR2 SNEGSKA (reference sequence). The CDR3 sequence is 11 residues long. Trimming shortened V by 4 bases and J by 4 bases, and 7 bases separated the two germline ends.

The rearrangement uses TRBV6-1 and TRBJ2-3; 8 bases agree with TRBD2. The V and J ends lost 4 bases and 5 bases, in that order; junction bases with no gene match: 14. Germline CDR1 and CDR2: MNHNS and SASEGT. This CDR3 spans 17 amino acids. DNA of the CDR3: TGTGCCAGCAGTGCGGGGGGGCTACTACTAGCAAAAGATACGCAGTATTTT. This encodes CASSAGGLLLAKDTQYF.

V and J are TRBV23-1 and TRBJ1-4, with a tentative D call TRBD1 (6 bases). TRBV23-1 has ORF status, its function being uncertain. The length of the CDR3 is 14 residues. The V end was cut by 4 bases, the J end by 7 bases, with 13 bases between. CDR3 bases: TGCGCCAGCAGTCGGGGGCGGGCCGCTGAAAAACTGTTTTTT. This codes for CASSRGRAAEKLFF.

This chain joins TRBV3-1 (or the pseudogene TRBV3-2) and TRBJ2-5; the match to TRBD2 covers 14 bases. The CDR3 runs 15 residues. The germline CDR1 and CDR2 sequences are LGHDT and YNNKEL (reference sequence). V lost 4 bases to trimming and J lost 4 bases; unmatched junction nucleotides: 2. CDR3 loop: CASSRGTSGGETQYF. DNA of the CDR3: TGTGCCAGCAGCCGCGGGACTAGCGGGGGAGAGACCCAGTACTTC.

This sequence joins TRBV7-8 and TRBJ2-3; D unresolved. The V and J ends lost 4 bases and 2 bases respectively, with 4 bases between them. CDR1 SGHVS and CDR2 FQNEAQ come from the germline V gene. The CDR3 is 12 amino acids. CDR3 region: CASSSSTDTQYF. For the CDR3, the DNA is TGTGCCAGCAGCTCCTCCACAGATACGCAGTATTTT.

The CDR3 here is CASRNSGGPHNEQFF. The CDR3 DNA is TGTGCCAGTAGAAATAGCGGGGGGCCGCACAATGAGCAGTTCTTC. The chain recombines TRBV19 with TRBJ2-1, with 10 bases fitting TRBD2. Germline V gene data show CDR1 as LNHDA and CDR2 as SQIVND (reference sequence). This CDR3 has 15 residues. Trimming at V came to 6 bases and at J to 5 bases, leaving 7 bases not matched to a gene. The full variable domain, completed using reference TRBV19 and TRBJ2-1, is DGGITQSPKYLFRKEGQNVTLSCEQNLNHDAMYWYRQDPGQGLRLIYYSQIVNDFQKGDIAEGYSVSREKKESFPLTVTSAQKNPTAFYLCASRNSGGPHNEQFFGPGTRLTVL.

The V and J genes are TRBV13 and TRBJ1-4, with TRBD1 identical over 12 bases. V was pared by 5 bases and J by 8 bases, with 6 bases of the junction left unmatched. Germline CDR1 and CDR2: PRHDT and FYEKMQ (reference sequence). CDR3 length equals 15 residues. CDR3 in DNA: TGTGCCAGCAGCCCTTCCGGGACAGGGGGCGAAAAACTGTTTTTT. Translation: CASSPSGTGGEKLFF.

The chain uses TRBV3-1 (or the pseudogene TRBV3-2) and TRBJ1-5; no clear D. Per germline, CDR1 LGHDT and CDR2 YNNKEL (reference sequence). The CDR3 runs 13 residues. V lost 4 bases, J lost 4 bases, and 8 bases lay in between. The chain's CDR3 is CASSPSLNQPQHF. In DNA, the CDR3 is TGTGCCAGCAGCCCCTCTCTAAATCAGCCCCAGCATTTT.

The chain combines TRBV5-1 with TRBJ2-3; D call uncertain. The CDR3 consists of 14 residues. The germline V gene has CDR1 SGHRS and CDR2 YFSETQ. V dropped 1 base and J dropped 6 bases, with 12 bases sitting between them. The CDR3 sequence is CASSLSSELDTQYF. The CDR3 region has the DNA TGCGCCAGCAGCTTGAGTAGTGAGCTTGATACGCAGTATTTT.

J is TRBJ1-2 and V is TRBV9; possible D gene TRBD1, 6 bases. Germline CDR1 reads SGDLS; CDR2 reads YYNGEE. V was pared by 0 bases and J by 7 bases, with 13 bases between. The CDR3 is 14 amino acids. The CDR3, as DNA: TGTGCCAGCAGCGTAGGACAGGCAGGTCCTGGCTACACCTTC. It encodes CASSVGQAGPGYTF.

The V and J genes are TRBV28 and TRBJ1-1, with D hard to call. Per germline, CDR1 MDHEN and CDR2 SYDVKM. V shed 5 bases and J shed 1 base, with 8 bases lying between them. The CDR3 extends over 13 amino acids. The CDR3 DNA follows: TGTGCCAGCAGTCCGGGGTCGAACACTGAAGCTTTCTTT. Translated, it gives CASSPGSNTEAFF.

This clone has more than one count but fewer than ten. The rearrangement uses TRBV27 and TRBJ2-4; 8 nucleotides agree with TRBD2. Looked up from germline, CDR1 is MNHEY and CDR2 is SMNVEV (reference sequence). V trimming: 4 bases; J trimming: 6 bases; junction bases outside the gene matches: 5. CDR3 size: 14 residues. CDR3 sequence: CASSSGAGGNIQYF. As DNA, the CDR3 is TGTGCCAGCAGTTCCGGGGCGGGAGGAAACATTCAGTACTTC.

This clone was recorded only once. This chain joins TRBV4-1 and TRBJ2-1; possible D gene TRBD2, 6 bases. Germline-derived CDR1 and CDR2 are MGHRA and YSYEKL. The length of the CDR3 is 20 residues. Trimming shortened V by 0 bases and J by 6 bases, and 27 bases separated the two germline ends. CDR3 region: CASSQDRTLLRDMYGNEQFF. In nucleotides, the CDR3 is TGCGCCAGCAGCCAAGATCGGACATTGTTGCGGGATATGTATGGCAATGAGCAGTTCTTC.

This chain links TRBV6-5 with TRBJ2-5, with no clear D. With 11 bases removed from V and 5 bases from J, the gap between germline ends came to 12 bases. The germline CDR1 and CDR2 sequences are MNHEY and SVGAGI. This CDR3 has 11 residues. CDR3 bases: TGTGCCGAAGCACGGTGGGAGACCCAGTACTTC. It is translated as CAEARWETQYF.

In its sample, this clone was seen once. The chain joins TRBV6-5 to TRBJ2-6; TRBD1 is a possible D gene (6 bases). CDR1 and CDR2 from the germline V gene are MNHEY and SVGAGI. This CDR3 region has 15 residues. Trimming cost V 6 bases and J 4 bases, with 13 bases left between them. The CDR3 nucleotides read TGTGCCAGCAGACCCCCAGGGGCCGGGGCCAACGTCCTGACTTTC. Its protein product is CASRPPGAGANVLTF.